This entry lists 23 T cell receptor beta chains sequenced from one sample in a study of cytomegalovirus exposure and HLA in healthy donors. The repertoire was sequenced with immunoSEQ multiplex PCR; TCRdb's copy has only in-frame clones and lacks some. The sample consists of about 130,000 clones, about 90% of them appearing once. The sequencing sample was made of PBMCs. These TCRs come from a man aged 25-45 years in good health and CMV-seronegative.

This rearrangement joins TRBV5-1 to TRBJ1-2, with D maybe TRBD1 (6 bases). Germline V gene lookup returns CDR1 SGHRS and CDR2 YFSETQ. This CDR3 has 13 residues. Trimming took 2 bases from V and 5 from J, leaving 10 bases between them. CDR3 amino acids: CASSLEGDYGYTF. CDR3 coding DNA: TGCGCCAGCAGCTTAGAGGGGGATTATGGCTACACCTTC.

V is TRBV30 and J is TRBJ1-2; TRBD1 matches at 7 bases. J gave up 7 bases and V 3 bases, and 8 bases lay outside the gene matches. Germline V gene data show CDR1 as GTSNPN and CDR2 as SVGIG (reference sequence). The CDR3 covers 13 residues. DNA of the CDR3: TGTGCCTGGAGCCGGGACAGACCCTTTGGCTACACCTTC. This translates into CAWSRDRPFGYTF.

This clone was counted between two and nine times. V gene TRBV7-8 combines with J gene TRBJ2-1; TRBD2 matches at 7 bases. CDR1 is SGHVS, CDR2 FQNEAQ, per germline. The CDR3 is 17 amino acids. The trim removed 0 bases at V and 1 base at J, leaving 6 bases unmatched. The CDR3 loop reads CASSLAGAGASYNEQFF. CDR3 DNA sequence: TGTGCCAGCAGCTTAGCCGGCGCGGGAGCATCCTACAATGAGCAGTTCTTC.

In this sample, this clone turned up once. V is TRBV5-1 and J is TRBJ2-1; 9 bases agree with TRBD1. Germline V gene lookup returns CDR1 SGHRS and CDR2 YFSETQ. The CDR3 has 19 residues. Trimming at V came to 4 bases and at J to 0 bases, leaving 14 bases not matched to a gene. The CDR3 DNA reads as TGCGCCAGCAGCGCCGGACAGGGGTCCCTCCTTAACTCCTACAATGAGCAGTTCTTC. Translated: CASSAGQGSLLNSYNEQFF. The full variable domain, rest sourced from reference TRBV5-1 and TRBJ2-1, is KAGVTQTPRYLIKTRGQQVTLSCSPISGHRSVSWYQQTPGQGLQFLFEYFSETQRNKGNFPGRFSGRQFSNSRSEMNVSTLELGDSALYLCASSAGQGSLLNSYNEQFFGPGTRLTVL.

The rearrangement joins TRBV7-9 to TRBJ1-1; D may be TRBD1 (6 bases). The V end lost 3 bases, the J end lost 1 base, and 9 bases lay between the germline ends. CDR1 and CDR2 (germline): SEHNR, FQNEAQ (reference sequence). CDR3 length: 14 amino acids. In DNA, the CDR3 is TGTGCCAGCAGCTTCGGACAGACGAACACTGAAGCTTTCTTT. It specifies CASSFGQTNTEAFF.

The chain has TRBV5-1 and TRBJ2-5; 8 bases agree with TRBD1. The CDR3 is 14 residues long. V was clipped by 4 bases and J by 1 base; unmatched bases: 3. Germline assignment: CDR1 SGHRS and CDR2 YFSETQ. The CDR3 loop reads CASSRTGFQETQYF. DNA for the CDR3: TGCGCCAGCAGCAGGACAGGGTTCCAAGAGACCCAGTACTTC.

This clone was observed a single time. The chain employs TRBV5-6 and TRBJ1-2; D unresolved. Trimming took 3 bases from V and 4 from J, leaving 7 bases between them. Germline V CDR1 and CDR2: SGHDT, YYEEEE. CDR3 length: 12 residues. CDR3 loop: CASSSLLYGYTF. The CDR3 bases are TGTGCCAGCAGCTCCCTTCTCTATGGCTACACCTTC.

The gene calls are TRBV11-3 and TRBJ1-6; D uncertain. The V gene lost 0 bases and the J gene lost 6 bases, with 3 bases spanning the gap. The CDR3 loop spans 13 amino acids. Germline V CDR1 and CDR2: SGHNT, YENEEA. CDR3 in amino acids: CASSLEANSPLHF. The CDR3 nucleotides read TGTGCCAGCAGCTTAGAGGCTAATTCACCCCTCCACTTT.

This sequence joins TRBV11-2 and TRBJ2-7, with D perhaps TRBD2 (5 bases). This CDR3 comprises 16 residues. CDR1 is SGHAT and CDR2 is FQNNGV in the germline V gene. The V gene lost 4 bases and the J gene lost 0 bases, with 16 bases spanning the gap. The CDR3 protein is CASSSYRTESSYEQYF. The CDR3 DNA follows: TGTGCCAGCAGCTCCTACCGGACTGAAAGCTCCTACGAGCAGTACTTC.

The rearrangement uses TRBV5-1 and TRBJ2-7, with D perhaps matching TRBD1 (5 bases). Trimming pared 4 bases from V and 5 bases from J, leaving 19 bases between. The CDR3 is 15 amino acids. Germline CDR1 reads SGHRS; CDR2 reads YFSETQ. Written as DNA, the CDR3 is TGCGCCAGCAGCCCGCCCAGGGCAGGGATGAACGAGCAGTACTTC. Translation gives CASSPPRAGMNEQYF.

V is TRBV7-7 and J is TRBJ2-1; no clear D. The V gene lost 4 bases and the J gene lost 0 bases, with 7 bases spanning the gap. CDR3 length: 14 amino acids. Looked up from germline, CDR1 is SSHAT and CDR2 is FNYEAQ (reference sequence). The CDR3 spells CASSYSFSYNEQFF. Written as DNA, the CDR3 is TGTGCCAGCAGCTACTCGTTCTCCTACAATGAGCAGTTCTTC.

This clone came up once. CDR3 in DNA: TGTGCCAGCTCACCATTTTTAGACTCTGGAAACACCATATATTTT. Protein product: CASSPFLDSGNTIYF. V is TRBV18 and J is TRBJ1-3, with D unresolved. The CDR3 is made up of 15 amino acids. Trimming removed 2 bases from V and 0 bases from J, with 8 bases in between. Germline V CDR1 and CDR2: KGHSH, LQKENI.

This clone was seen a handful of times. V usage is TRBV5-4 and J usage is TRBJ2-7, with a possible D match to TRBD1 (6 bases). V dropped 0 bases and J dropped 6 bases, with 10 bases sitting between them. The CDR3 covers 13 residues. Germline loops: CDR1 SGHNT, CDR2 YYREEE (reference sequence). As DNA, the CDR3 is TGTGCCAGCAGCTTGGAAAACAGGGCCGAGCAGTACTTC. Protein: CASSLENRAEQYF.

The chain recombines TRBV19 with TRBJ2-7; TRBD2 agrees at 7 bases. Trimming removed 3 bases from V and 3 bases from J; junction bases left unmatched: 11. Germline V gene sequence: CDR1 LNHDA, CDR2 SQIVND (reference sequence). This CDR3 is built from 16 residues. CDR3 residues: CASSMGLGRPYYEQYF. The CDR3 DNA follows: TGTGCCAGTAGTATGGGGCTCGGGAGGCCCTACTACGAGCAGTACTTC.

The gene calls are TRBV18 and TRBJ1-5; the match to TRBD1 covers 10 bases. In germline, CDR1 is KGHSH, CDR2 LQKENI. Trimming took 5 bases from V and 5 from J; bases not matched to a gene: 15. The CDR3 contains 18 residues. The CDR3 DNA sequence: TGTGCCAGCTCAACGACAGGGGGCTGGGATGTGAGATATCAGCCCCAGCATTTT. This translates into CASSTTGGWDVRYQPQHF.

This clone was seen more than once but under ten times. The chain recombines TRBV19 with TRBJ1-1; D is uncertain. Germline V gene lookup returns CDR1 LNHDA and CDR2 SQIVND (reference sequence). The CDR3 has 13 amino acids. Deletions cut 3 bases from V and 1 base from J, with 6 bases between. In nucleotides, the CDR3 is TGTGCCAGTAGTATGCGTACGAACACTGAAGCTTTCTTT. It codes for CASSMRTNTEAFF.

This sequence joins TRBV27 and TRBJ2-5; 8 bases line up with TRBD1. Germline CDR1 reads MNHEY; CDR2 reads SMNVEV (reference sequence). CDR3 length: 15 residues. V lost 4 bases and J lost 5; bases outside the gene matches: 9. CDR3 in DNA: TGTGCCAGCAGTTGGCAGGGGGCGCTTCGTGAGACCCAGTACTTC. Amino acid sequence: CASSWQGALRETQYF.

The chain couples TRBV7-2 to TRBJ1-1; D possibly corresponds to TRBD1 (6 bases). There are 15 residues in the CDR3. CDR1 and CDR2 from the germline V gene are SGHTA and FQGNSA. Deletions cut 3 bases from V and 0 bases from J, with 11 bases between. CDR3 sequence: CASSFTGGLNTEAFF. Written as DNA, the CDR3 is TGTGCCAGCAGCTTCACGGGGGGCTTGAACACTGAAGCTTTCTTT.

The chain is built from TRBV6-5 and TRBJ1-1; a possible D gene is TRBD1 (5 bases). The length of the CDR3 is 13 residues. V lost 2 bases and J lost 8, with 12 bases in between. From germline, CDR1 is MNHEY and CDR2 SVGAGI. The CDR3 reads CASSYNDRLEAFF. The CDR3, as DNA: TGTGCCAGCAGTTACAACGACAGATTAGAAGCTTTCTTT.

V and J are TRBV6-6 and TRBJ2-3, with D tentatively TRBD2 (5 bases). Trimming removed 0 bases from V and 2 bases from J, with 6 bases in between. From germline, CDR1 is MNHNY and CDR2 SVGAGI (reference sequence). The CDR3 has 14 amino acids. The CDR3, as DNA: TGTGCCAGCAGTTACTCCCTAGCCACAGATACGCAGTATTTT. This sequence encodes CASSYSLATDTQYF.

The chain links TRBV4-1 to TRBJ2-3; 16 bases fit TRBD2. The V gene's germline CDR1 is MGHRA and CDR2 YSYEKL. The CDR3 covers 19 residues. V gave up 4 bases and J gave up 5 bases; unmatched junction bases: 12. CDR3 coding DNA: TGCGCCAGCAGCCTCGTCCCGGGACTAGCGGGAGGGCCAGGAGATACGCAGTATTTT. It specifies CASSLVPGLAGGPGDTQYF.

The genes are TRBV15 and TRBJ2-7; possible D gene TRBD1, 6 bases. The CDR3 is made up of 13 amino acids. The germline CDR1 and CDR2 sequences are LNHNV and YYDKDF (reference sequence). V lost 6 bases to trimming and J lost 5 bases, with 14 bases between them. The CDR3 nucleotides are TGTGCCACCAGGGGGGCGAGTCCGGACGAGCAGTACTTC. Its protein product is CATRGASPDEQYF.

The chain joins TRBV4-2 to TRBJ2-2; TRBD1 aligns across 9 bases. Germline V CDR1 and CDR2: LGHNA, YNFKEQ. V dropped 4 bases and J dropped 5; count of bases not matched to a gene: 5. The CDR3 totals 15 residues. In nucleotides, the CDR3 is TGTGCCAGCAGCCTAAGCGGGACAGGGACCGGGGAGCTGTTTTTT. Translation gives CASSLSGTGTGELFF.